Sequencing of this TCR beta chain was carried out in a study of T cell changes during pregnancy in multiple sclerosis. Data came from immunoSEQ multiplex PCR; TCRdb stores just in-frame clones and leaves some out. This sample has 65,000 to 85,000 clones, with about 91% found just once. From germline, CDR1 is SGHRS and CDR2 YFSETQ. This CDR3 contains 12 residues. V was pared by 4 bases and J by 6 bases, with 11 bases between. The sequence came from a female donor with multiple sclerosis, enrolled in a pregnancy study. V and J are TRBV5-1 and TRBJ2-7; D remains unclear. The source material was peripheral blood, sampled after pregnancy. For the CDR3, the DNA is TGCGCCAGCAGCCCCCCCAATAGCGAGCAGTACTTC. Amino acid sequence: CASSPPNSEQYF.